Each of the 12 T cell receptor beta chains below was sequenced from the same sample in a study of identical twins' blood T cells. TCRdb reprocessed the 5' RACE reads with MiXCR, giving one entry per CDR3 protein. The data show roughly 340,000 distinct CDR3 sequences, 28% seen once. Input material: PBMCs. These receptors all come from a woman aged 18 to 55 in good health.

This sequence joins TRBV20-1 and TRBJ2-7; D is unresolved. V was shortened by 0 bases and J by 2 bases, with 11 bases between the two germline ends. The V gene's germline CDR1 is DFQATT and CDR2 SNEGSKA (reference sequence). This CDR3 contains 14 residues. DNA of the CDR3: TGCAGTGCTAGAGATCCCGCTGAAGCCTACGAGCAGTACTTC. Amino acids: CSARDPAEAYEQYF.

This clonotype was recorded only once. A much bigger clone sits one base away, suggesting this may be a read error. This chain links TRBV29-1 with TRBJ1-1; D might be TRBD1 (5 bases). This CDR3 region has 14 residues. The germline CDR1 and CDR2 sequences are SQVTM and ANQGSEA. CDR3 sequence reads: CSVEDPPRGDETFF. The DNA for the CDR3 is TGCAGCGTTGAAGATCCCCCCCGGGGGGATGAAACTTTCTTT.

This clonotype was counted a few times. J is TRBJ2-2 and V is TRBV11-2, with a possible D match to TRBD2 (5 bases). V lost 6 bases to trimming and J lost 7 bases, with 12 bases between them. CDR1 SGHAT and CDR2 FQNNGV come from the germline V gene. This CDR3 comprises 13 residues. CDR3 nucleotide sequence: TGTGCCAGCAGTTTCGGGGTTTTCGGGGAGCTGTTTTTT. Amino acid sequence: CASSFGVFGELFF.

This rearrangement joins TRBV5-1 to TRBJ1-4; D possibly corresponds to TRBD1 (5 bases). The CDR3 extends over 14 amino acids. Germline CDR1 reads SGHRS; CDR2 reads YFSETQ. The V end lost 0 bases, the J end lost 8 bases, and 11 bases lay between the germline ends. CDR3 nucleotides: TGCGCCAGCAGCTTGGATCAGGGATCGGAAAAACTGTTTTTT. This translates into CASSLDQGSEKLFF.

The gene calls are TRBV30 and TRBJ2-3; D unclear. CDR3 length equals 11 residues. CDR1 and CDR2 (germline): GTSNPN, SVGIG (reference sequence). V was pared by 4 bases and J by 3 bases, with 5 bases between. DNA of the CDR3: TGTGCCTGGACAAAAACAGATACGCAGTATTTT. It yields the protein CAWTKTDTQYF.

This clonotype was detected a few times. The V call is TRBV29-1, the J call TRBJ2-3, with 11 bases matching TRBD2. CDR3 length equals 13 residues. CDR1 is SQVTM and CDR2 is ANQGSEA in the germline V gene. After removal of 5 bases from V and 5 bases from J, the junction contained 3 bases not matched to a gene. The CDR3 bases are TGCAGCGTTTTACTAGCGGGAGAAGATACGCAGTATTTT. This encodes CSVLLAGEDTQYF.

This clonotype was recorded a few times. This chain connects TRBV2 to TRBJ2-3, with D maybe TRBD2 (6 bases). The V gene's germline CDR1 is SNHLY and CDR2 FYNNEI. This CDR3 region has 11 residues. V was trimmed by 6 bases and J by 12 bases, leaving 13 bases between them. The DNA of the CDR3 is TGTGCCAGCAGGGCTAGCGAAAGACAGTATTTT. Its protein product is CASRASERQYF.

The rearrangement links TRBV27 to TRBJ1-5; unclear D gene. Trimming pared 2 bases from V and 5 bases from J, leaving 10 bases between. The germline gives CDR1 MNHEY, CDR2 SMNVEV (reference sequence). There are 14 residues in the CDR3. CDR3 coding DNA: TGTGCCAGCAGTTTAGATGACACTTATCAGCCCCAGCATTTT. The encoded protein is CASSLDDTYQPQHF.

This clonotype has a count of ten or more. J is TRBJ2-3 and V is TRBV20-1, with D perhaps matching TRBD2 (5 bases). The CDR3 has 13 residues. V lost 2 bases and J lost 4, with 10 bases in between. Germline CDR1 DFQATT, CDR2 SNEGSKA (reference sequence). CDR3 in amino acids: CSARPNGADTQYF. The DNA of the CDR3 is TGCAGTGCTAGACCCAACGGGGCAGATACGCAGTATTTT.

The gene calls are TRBV29-1 and TRBJ1-5, with a tentative D call TRBD1 (6 bases). The ends were cut back, 6 bases at V and 5 bases at J, with 14 bases in the middle. The CDR3 length is 13 residues. Germline V gene data show CDR1 as SQVTM and CDR2 as ANQGSEA. The CDR3 bases are TGCAGCGTCTCGCAGGGGCGCGATCAGCCCCAGCATTTT. Its protein product is CSVSQGRDQPQHF.

The chain combines TRBV4-1 with TRBJ1-5; no definite D call. This CDR3 is built from 15 residues. Per germline, CDR1 MGHRA and CDR2 YSYEKL. The V and J ends lost 1 base and 2 bases respectively, with 9 bases between them. CDR3 in DNA: TGCGCCAGCAGCCAAGGACCCACAGGCAATCAGCCCCAGCATTTT. It encodes CASSQGPTGNQPQHF.

This clonotype was counted ten times or more. V is TRBV7-9 and J is TRBJ1-1; D is perhaps TRBD1 (5 bases). The CDR3 totals 15 residues. Germline V CDR1 and CDR2: SEHNR, FQNEAQ (reference sequence). The germline V and J ends were trimmed by 4 bases and 5 bases, with 17 bases remaining between them. CDR3 nucleotides: TGTGCCAGCAGCTCAGGGTCGCAGCGAGTTACTGAAGCTTTCTTT. The encoded protein is CASSSGSQRVTEAFF.